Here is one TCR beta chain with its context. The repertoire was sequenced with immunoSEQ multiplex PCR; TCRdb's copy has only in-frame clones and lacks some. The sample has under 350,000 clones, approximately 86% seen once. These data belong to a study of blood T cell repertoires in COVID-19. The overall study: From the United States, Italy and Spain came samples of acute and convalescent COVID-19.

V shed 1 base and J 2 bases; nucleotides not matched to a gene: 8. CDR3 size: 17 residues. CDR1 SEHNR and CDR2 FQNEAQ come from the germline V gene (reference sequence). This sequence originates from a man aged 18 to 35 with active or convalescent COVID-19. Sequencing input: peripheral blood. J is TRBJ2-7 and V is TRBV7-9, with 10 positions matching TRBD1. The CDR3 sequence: CASSLDYRTGGAYEQYF. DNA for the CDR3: TGTGCCAGCAGCTTAGATTACCGGACAGGGGGGGCCTACGAGCAGTACTTC.